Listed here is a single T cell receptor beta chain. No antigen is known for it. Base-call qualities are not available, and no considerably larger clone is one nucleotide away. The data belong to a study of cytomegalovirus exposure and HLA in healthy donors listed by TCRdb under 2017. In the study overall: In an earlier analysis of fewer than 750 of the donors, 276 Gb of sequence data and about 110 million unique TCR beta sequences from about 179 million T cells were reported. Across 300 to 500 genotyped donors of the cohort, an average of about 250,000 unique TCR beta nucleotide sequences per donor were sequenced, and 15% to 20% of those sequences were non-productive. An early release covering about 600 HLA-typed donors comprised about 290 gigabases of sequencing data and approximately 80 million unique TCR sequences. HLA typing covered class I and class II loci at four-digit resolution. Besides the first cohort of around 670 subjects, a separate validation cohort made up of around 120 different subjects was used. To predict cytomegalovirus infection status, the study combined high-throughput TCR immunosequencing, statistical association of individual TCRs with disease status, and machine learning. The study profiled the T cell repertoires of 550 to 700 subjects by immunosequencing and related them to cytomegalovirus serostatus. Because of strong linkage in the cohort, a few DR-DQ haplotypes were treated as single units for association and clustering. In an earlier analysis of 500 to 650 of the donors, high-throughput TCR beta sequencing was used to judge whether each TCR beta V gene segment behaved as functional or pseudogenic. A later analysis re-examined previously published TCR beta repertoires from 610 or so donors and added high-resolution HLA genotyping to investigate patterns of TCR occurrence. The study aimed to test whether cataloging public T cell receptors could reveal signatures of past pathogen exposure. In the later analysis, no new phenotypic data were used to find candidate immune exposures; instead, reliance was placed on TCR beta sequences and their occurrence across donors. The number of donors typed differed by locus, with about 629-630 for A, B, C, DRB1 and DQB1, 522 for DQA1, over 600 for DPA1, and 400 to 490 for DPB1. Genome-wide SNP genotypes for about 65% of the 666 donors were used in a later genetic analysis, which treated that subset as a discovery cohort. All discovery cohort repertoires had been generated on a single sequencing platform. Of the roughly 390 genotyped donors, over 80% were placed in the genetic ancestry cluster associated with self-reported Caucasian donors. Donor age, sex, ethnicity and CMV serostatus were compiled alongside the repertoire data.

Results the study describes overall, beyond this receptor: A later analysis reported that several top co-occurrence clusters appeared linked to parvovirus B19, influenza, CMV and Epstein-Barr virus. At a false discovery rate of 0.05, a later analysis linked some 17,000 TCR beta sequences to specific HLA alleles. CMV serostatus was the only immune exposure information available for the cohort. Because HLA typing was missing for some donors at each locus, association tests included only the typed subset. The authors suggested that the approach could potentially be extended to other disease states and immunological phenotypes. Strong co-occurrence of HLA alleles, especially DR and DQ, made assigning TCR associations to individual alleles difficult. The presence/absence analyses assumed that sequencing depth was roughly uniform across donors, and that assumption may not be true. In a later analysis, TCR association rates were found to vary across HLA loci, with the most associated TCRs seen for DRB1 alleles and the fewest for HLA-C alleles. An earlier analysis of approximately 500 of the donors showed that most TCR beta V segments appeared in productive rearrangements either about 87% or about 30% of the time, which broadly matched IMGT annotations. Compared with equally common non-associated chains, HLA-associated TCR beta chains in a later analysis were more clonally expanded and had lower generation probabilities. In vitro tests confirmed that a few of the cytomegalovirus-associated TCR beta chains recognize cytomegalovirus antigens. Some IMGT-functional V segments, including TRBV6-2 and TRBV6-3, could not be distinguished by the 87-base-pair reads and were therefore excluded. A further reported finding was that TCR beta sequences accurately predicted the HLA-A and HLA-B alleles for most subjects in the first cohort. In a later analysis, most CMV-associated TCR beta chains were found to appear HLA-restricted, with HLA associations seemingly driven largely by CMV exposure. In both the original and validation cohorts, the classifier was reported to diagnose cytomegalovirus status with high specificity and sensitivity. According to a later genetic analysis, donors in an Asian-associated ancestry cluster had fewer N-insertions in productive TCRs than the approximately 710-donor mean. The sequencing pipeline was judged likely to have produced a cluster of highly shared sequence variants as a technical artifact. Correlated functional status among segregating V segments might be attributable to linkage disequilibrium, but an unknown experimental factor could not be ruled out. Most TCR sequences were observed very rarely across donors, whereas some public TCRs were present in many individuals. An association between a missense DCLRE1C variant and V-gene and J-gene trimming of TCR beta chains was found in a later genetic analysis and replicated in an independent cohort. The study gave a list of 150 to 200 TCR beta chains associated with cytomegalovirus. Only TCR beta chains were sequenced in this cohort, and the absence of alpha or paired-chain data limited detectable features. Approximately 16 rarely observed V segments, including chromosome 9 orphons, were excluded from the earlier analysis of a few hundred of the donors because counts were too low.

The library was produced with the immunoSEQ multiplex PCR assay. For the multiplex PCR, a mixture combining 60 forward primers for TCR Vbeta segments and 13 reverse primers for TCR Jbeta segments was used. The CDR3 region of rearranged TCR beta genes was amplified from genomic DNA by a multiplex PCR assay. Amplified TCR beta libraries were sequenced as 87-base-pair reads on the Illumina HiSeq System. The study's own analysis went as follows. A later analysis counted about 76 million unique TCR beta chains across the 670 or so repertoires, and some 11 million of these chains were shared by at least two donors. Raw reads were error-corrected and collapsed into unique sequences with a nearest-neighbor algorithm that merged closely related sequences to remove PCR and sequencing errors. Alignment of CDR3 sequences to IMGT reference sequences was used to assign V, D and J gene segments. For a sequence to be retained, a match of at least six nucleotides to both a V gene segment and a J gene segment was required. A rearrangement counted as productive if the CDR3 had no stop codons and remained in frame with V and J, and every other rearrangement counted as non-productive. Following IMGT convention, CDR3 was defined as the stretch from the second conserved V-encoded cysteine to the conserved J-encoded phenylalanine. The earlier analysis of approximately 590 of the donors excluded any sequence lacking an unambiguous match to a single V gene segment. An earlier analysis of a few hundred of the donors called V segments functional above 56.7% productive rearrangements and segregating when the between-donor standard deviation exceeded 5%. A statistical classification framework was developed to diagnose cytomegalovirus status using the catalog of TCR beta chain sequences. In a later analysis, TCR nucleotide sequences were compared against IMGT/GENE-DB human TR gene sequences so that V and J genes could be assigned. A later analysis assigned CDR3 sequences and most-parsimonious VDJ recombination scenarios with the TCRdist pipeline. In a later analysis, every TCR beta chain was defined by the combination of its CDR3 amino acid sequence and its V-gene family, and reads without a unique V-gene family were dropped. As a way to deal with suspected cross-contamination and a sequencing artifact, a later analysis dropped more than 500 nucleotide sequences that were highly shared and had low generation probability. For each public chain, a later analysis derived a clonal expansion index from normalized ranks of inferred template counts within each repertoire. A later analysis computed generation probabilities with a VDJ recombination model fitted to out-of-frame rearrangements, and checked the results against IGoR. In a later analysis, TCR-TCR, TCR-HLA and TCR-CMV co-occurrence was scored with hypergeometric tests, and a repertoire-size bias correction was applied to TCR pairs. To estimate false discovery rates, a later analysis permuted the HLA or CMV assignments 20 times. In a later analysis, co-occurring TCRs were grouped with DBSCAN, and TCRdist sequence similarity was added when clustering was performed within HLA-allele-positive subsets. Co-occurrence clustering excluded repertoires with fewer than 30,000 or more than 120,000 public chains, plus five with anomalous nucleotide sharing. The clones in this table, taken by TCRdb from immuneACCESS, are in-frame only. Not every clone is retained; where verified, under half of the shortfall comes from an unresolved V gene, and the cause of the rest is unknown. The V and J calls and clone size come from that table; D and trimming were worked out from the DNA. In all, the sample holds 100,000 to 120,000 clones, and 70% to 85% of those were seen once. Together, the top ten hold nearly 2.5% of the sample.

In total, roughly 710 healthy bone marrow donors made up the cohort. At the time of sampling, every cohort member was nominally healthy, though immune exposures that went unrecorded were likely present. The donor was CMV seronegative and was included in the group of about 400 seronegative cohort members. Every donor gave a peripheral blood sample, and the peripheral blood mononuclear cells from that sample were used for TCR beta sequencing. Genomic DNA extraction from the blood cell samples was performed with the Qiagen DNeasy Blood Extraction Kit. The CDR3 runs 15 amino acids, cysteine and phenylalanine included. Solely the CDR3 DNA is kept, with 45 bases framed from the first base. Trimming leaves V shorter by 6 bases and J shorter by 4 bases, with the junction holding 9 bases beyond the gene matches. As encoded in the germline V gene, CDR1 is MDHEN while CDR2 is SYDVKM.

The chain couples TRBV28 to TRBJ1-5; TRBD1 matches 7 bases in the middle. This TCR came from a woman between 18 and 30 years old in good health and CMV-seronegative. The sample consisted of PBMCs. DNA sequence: TGTGCCAGCAGCCCCCCCGGGACAGCAAATCAGCCCCAGCATTTT. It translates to CASSPPGTANQPQHF.